One T cell receptor (beta chain) is described in this entry. Its recognized antigen is unknown. Within one base of it there is no much larger clone, and no base qualities were kept. The data were obtained in a study of T cell responses to AZD1222 COVID-19 vaccine (TCRdb year 2021). At the level of the whole study: TCR sequencing covered 230 to 250 trial participants: 207 given two doses of AZD1222 and approximately 26 given two doses of MenACWY control vaccine. Trial participants were enrolled by age into subgroups of 18-55, 56-69 and 70-plus years, and about 150, 27 and 61 TCR-sequenced participants, respectively, were included in these subgroups. General findings and caveats noted by the study authors: CD4 TCRs associated with the vaccine covered the entire spike protein, and the dominant responses were in regions 160-218 and 743-854. Spike-specific TCR breadth and depth rose significantly after two AZD1222 doses compared with day 0 and with MenACWY recipients. In the small 56-69-year group, the increase in depth fell short of significance, most likely because of low power. No day 14 peak-response samples were available, so repertoires were characterized only after the peak T cell response. Nearly half of unique spike-specific TCRs reportedly recognized epitopes outside regions mutated in the B.1.351 and B.1.1.7 variants. Conclusions about previously exposed vaccinees are limited because only six or seven AZD1222 recipients were SARS-CoV-2 seropositive at baseline. Participants were mostly white British, with more females than males. The authors suggested clonal diversity may have been underestimated.

The CDR3 regions of human TCRbeta chains were subjected to immunosequencing. Processing in the source paper ran as follows. Repertoire TCRs were checked for matches against a reference library of SARS-CoV-2-specific TCRs that had been generated using the MIRA antigen-specificity platform. Breadth was defined as the fraction of unique TCRs that were SARS-CoV-2-associated. Depth was defined as the fraction of total T cells that were SARS-CoV-2-associated. Using the MIRA data, each spike-specific TCR was assigned both to the spike region to which the TCR was reactive and to a CD4 or CD8 class. Log10-transformed breadth and depth values were compared by one-way ANOVA with Sidak's multiple comparisons tests. TCRdb took this table from immuneACCESS and kept in-frame rearrangements with V and J called. Such tables lack part of the clones; where checked against another copy, unresolved V genes explain under half of the gap, and the rest is unexplained. The V and J calls and clone size were taken over from that table, and D and trimming were inferred from the DNA. The sample table lists 140,000 or so clones, about 90% of them with a count of one. The ten largest clones take up around 8% of the sample.

V is shortened by 3 bases, J by 0 bases, and the region joining them spans 10 bases. CDR1 and CDR2 (SGHRS, YFSETQ) derive from the germline V gene. The CDR3 goes from the cysteine to the phenylalanine over 16 residues. Only the CDR3 part of the read is kept: 48 bases, read in frame from the first base. What the time point label conveys for this sample: about 28 days (+/-7) after the second vaccine dose. The treatment or condition label here, explained by the study, means: meningococcal conjugate vaccine given as trial control. The vaccinee samples were drawn from two UK trials, COV001 and COV002, one of which was a single-blind randomized controlled phase 2/3 trial testing AZD1222 (ChAdOx1 nCoV-19) in healthy adults. For TCRbeta chain sequencing, PBMC samples were collected from trial participants at day 0 and at day 28 after the second dose.

The chain is made from TRBV5-1 and TRBJ2-6; a tentative D match to TRBD1 spans 6 bases. Material: peripheral blood, obtained 28 days after the second dose of the MenACWY control vaccine. The TCR originated in an adult who received the MenACWY meningococcal vaccine as a control. The CDR3 region has the sequence CASSSTGLSGANVLTF. The bases read TGCGCCAGCAGCTCGACAGGCCTCTCTGGGGCCAACGTCCTGACTTTC. Supplemented by the reference TRBV5-1 and TRBJ2-6 proteins around the CDR3, the complete variable domain is KAGVTQTPRYLIKTRGQQVTLSCSPISGHRSVSWYQQTPGQGLQFLFEYFSETQRNKGNFPGRFSGRQFSNSRSEMNVSTLELGDSALYLCASSSTGLSGANVLTFGAGSRLTVL.